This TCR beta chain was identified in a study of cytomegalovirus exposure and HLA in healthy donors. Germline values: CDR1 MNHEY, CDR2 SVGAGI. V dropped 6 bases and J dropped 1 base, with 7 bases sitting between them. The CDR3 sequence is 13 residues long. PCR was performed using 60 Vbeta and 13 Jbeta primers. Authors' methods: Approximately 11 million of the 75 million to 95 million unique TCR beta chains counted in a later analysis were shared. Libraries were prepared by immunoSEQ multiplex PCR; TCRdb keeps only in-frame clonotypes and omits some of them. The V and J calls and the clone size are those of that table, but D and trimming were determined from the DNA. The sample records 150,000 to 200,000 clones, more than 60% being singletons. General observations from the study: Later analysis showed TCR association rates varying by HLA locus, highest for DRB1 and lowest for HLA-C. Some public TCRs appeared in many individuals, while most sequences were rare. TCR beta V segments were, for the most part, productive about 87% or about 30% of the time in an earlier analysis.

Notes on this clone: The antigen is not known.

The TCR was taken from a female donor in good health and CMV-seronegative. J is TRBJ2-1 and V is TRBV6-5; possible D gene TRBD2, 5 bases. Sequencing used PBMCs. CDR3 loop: CASSRESYNEQFF. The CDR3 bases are TGTGCCAGCAGCCGGGAATCCTACAATGAGCAGTTCTTC.